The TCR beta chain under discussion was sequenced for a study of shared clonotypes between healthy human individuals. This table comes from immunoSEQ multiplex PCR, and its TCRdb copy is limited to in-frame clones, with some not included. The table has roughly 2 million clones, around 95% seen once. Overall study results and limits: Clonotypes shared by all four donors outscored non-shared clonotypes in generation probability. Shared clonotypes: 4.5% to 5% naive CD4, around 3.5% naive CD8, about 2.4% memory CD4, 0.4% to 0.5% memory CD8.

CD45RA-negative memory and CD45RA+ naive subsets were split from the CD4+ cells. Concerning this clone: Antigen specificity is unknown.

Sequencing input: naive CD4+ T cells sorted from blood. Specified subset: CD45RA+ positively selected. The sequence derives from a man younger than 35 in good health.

CDR3 in DNA: TGTGCCAGCTCCCCAGGGAGGGACAGCCCCTACGAGCAGTACTTC. Its protein product is CASSPGRDSPYEQYF. The genes are TRBV18 and TRBJ2-7; D is perhaps TRBD1 or TRBD2 (7 bases each). The V gene's germline CDR1 is KGHSH and CDR2 LQKENI. V was pared by 6 bases and J by 2 bases, with 17 bases between. The CDR3 is 15 amino acids.